This TCR beta chain was recorded in a study of blood T cell repertoires in COVID-19. On the study more broadly: Samples taken during acute and convalescent COVID-19 were collected in the United States, Italy and Spain. Sources were T cells, B-cell-depleted T cells, or PBMCs; the material itself was cDNA or gDNA.

Germline V gene sequence: CDR1 SGHTA, CDR2 FQGTGA. Trimming left V 2 bases short and J 3 bases short, with 13 bases between. There are 16 residues in the CDR3. Original data processing: By means of reference gene primer amplification, nucleated cell counts were estimated. Using immunoSEQ multiplex PCR, the repertoire was profiled, and TCRdb retains in-frame clones only, with some absent. Clone size and V and J calls were adopted from that table, with D and trimming inferred from the DNA. The sample lists about 330,000 clones, 87% seen once, with 7.5% to 10% in the top ten. V is TRBV7-3 and J is TRBJ1-4; TRBD1 is a possible D gene (5 bases). The sequencing input was peripheral blood. The TCR originated in a man aged 25 to 45 with COVID-19, enrolled during active disease. The chain's CDR3 is CASSLFREDANEKLFF. The DNA for the CDR3 is TGTGCCAGCAGCTTATTCAGGGAGGATGCTAATGAAAAACTGTTTTTT.